Presented here are 20 T cell receptor beta chains from one specimen sequenced in a study of blood T cell repertoires in COVID-19. Assay used: immunoSEQ multiplex PCR; TCRdb lists only in-frame clones, some missing. The table has about 160,000 clones, approximately 88% seen once. The sequencing sample was made of peripheral blood. These receptors all come from a woman aged 60-75 years with acute or convalescent COVID-19.

The chain has TRBV5-1 and TRBJ2-3, with 15 bases that match TRBD2. The CDR3 has 18 amino acids. V lost 5 bases and J lost 6; bases outside the gene matches: 13. CDR1 is SGHRS, CDR2 YFSETQ, per germline. The chain's CDR3 is CASRKGTSGGLGRDTQYF. For the CDR3, the DNA is TGCGCCAGCAGGAAGGGGACTAGCGGGGGGCTCGGCCGGGATACGCAGTATTTT.

The V call is TRBV6-5, the J call TRBJ1-5, with D unresolved. The CDR3 has 15 residues. V shed 0 bases and J shed 0 bases, with 6 bases lying between them. The germline V gene encodes CDR1 MNHEY and CDR2 SVGAGI. CDR3 sequence: CASSYSKRSNQPQHF. CDR3 nucleotides: TGTGCCAGCAGTTACTCGAAGCGTAGCAATCAGCCCCAGCATTTT.

The chain is built from TRBV7-9 and TRBJ1-1; 8 bases are shared with TRBD1. CDR3 length: 15 amino acids. Germline V gene lookup returns CDR1 SEHNR and CDR2 FQNEAQ (reference sequence). V shed 5 bases and J 2 bases; nucleotides not matched to a gene: 7. The CDR3 spells CASSPTTGVNTEAFF. As DNA, the CDR3 is TGTGCCAGCAGCCCTACGACAGGGGTTAACACTGAAGCTTTCTTT.

The DNA of the CDR3 is TGTGCCAGCAGGTCCGGACTGATGGCCTCCTACAATGAGCAGTTCTTC. Translated, it gives CASRSGLMASYNEQFF. The chain links TRBV5-4 to TRBJ2-1; D may be TRBD2 (5 bases). The CDR3 sequence is 16 residues long. The germline gives CDR1 SGHNT, CDR2 YYREEE (reference sequence). V was cut by 5 bases and J by 0 bases, with 15 bases left in between.

The CDR3 DNA follows: TGTGCCAGCAGCTCCACAGTGGATGAAGCTTTCTTT. It yields the protein CASSSTVDEAFF. The chain uses TRBV28 and TRBJ1-1; D is uncertain. V was trimmed by 6 bases and J by 7 bases, leaving 12 bases between them. Germline CDR1 reads MDHEN; CDR2 reads SYDVKM. The CDR3 runs to 12 residues.

The CDR3 DNA follows: TGCGCCAGCAGTTCCGGGACAGCTGTTAACTATGGCTACACCTTC. As protein: CASSSGTAVNYGYTF. The rearrangement joins TRBV5-1 to TRBJ1-2; 7 nucleotides line up with TRBD1. CDR3 size: 15 residues. Unmatched junction bases numbered 8, after V lost 5 bases and J lost 1 base. Germline-derived CDR1 and CDR2 are SGHRS and YFSETQ.

The rearrangement uses TRBV5-1 and TRBJ1-6; tentatively, D is TRBD1 (6 bases). CDR3 length: 15 amino acids. Per germline, CDR1 SGHRS and CDR2 YFSETQ. V was trimmed by 0 bases and J by 7 bases, leaving 11 bases between them. The CDR3 DNA sequence: TGCGCCAGCAGCTTGGCCCAGGGGAAGAATTCACCCCTCCACTTT. It encodes CASSLAQGKNSPLHF. Full variable domain (outside the CDR3, taken from reference TRBV5-1 and TRBJ1-6): KAGVTQTPRYLIKTRGQQVTLSCSPISGHRSVSWYQQTPGQGLQFLFEYFSETQRNKGNFPGRFSGRQFSNSRSEMNVSTLELGDSALYLCASSLAQGKNSPLHFGNGTRLTVT.

The chain carries TRBV11-2 and TRBJ2-5; 9 bases align to TRBD2. V shed 0 bases, J shed 2 bases, and the junction held 4 bases outside the gene matches. The CDR3 length is 16 residues. Germline CDR1 is SGHAT and CDR2 is FQNNGV. CDR3 DNA: TGTGCCAGCAGCTTAGATCCTAGCGGGGTACAAGAGACCCAGTACTTC. As protein: CASSLDPSGVQETQYF.

The rearrangement uses TRBV6-4 and TRBJ2-5; 8 nucleotides match TRBD2. The junction had 8 bases not matched to a gene; V was cut back by 6 bases and J by 5 bases. This CDR3 region has 14 residues. The germline V gene has CDR1 MRHNA and CDR2 SNTAGT. CDR3 sequence: CASSKSGGRETQYF. The CDR3 DNA reads as TGTGCCAGCAGCAAAAGCGGGGGCAGGGAGACCCAGTACTTC.

This clone was detected once. The rearrangement joins TRBV27 to TRBJ2-7; D perhaps matches TRBD1 (7 bases). The V end lost 4 bases, the J end lost 4 bases, and 14 bases lay between the germline ends. The CDR3 contains 14 residues. Germline V gives CDR1 MNHEY, CDR2 SMNVEV (reference sequence). The CDR3 DNA sequence: TGTGCCAGCAGTTCCTCACAGGGGAGGTACGAGCAGTACTTC. Encoded protein: CASSSSQGRYEQYF.

The count of this clone is one. The chain links TRBV18 to TRBJ2-5, with D possibly matching TRBD1 (7 bases). Germline lookup yields CDR1 KGHSH and CDR2 LQKENI. This CDR3 spans 13 amino acids. Trimming pared 4 bases from V and 4 bases from J, leaving 10 bases between. In DNA form, the CDR3 reads TGTGCCAGCTCACTCCAGGGGGGAGAGACCCAGTACTTC. Protein product: CASSLQGGETQYF.

This clone appeared a single time. The chain recombines TRBV5-4 with TRBJ2-7; 8 bases are shared with TRBD1. The J segment lost 1 base and the V segment lost 2 bases, leaving 2 bases of the junction unmatched. This CDR3 region has 14 residues. CDR1 and CDR2 (germline): SGHNT, YYREEE (reference sequence). The CDR3 DNA reads as TGTGCCAGCAGCTTCGACAGGGGTTCCTACGAGCAGTACTTC. Its protein product is CASSFDRGSYEQYF. Full variable domain (rest looked up from reference TRBV5-4 and TRBJ2-7): ETGVTQSPTHLIKTRGQQVTLRCSSQSGHNTVSWYQQALGQGPQFIFQYYREEENGRGNFPPRFSGLQFPNYSSELNVNALELDDSALYLCASSFDRGSYEQYFGPGTRLTVT.

J is TRBJ1-2 and V is TRBV5-1; 10 bases are a match to TRBD1. The CDR3 totals 16 residues. The V and J ends lost 3 bases and 8 bases, in that order; junction bases with no gene match: 13. Germline values: CDR1 SGHRS, CDR2 YFSETQ. The CDR3 protein is CASSSPDRGQAEGYTF. DNA of the CDR3: TGCGCCAGCAGCTCCCCCGACAGGGGGCAGGCGGAAGGCTACACCTTC.

The chain links TRBV2 to TRBJ1-5, with no clear D. The CDR3 spans 13 residues. Germline V CDR1 and CDR2: SNHLY, FYNNEI. V was trimmed by 10 bases and J by 3 bases, leaving 13 bases between them. The CDR3 is CATTFAANQPQHF. DNA of the CDR3: TGTGCCACCACTTTTGCTGCCAATCAGCCCCAGCATTTT.

The chain links TRBV6-2 or TRBV6-3 to TRBJ1-6; 9 bases agree with TRBD1. The CDR3 is made up of 18 amino acids. Per germline, CDR1 MNHEY and CDR2 SVGEGT. V shed 2 bases, J shed 10 bases, and the junction held 15 bases outside the gene matches. This CDR3 is CASSYPGQGRGLISPLHF. CDR3 DNA: TGTGCCAGCAGTTACCCCGGACAGGGGAGGGGCCTTATCTCACCCCTCCACTTT.

The chain carries TRBV11-2 and TRBJ1-6; maybe TRBD1 (5 bases). The germline V and J ends were trimmed by 5 bases and 5 bases, with 13 bases remaining between them. Germline V gene data show CDR1 as SGHAT and CDR2 as FQNNGV. CDR3 length equals 15 residues. The CDR3 loop reads CASSPLGTDNSPLHF. CDR3 sequence (DNA): TGTGCCAGCAGCCCACTAGGGACTGATAATTCACCCCTCCACTTT.

This chain uses TRBV27 with TRBJ2-5, with D possibly being TRBD1 (6 bases). Trimming cost V 4 bases and J 2 bases, with 11 bases left between them. CDR3 length: 14 residues. Germline CDR1 reads MNHEY; CDR2 reads SMNVEV (reference sequence). CDR3 in amino acids: CASSSLQGQETQYF. The CDR3 nucleotides are TGTGCCAGCAGTTCACTACAGGGACAAGAGACCCAGTACTTC.

Only one count was recorded for this clone. This chain links TRBV24-1 with TRBJ2-1, with TRBD1 matching over 8 bases. Germline V lookup: CDR1 KGHDR, CDR2 SFDVKD. The CDR3 is 14 amino acids. V shed 6 bases and J 12 bases; nucleotides not matched to a gene: 12. The CDR3 nucleotides read TGTGCCACCAGTAGGGGCAGGGGGCGCGGAGGGCAGTTCTTC. Translation gives CATSRGRGRGGQFF.

The genes are TRBV4-3 and TRBJ2-7; D might be TRBD1 (6 bases). CDR1 LGHNA and CDR2 YSLEER come from the germline V gene. This CDR3 has 15 amino acids. Deletions cut 0 bases from V and 3 bases from J, with 12 bases between. CDR3 amino acids: CASSQDRGFLYEQYF. For the CDR3, the DNA is TGCGCCAGCAGCCAAGATAGGGGGTTCCTCTACGAGCAGTACTTC.

The rearrangement links TRBV7-2 to TRBJ2-2, with D unclear. CDR1 is SGHTA, CDR2 FQGNSA, per germline. This CDR3 contains 13 residues. Trimming left V 5 bases short and J 8 bases short, with 12 bases between. Here the CDR3 DNA reads TGTGCCAGCAGCCTAAGAGTTGCTGGGGAGCTGTTTTTT. This codes for CASSLRVAGELFF.